The 29 T cell receptor beta chains below come from one sample, sequenced in a study of T cell responses to AZD1222 COVID-19 vaccine. Produced via immunoSEQ multiplex PCR; TCRdb's table is partial and in-frame only. The sample has over 70,000 clones; 75% to 90% are singletons. Sequenced material: peripheral blood, taken 28 days after the second AZD1222 dose. Source of these receptors: an adult who received the AZD1222 COVID-19 vaccine.

The rearrangement joins TRBV3-1 (or the pseudogene TRBV3-2) to TRBJ2-7; D is undetermined. The CDR3 has 18 residues. Germline CDR1 and CDR2: LGHDT and YNNKEL (reference sequence). The ends were cut back, 2 bases at V and 2 bases at J, with 22 bases in the middle. CDR3 sequence: CASSQPPRRSQSPYEQYF. The DNA for the CDR3 is TGTGCCAGCAGCCAACCCCCAAGGCGCAGCCAGTCCCCCTACGAGCAGTACTTC.

The chain recombines TRBV30 with TRBJ1-5; 9 nucleotides agree with TRBD1. The CDR3 is 18 amino acids. The junction had 11 bases not matched to a gene; V was cut back by 0 bases and J by 2 bases. Germline lookup yields CDR1 GTSNPN and CDR2 SVGIG (reference sequence). The CDR3 here is CAWSVQAGQGMGNQPQHF. The CDR3 DNA reads TGTGCCTGGAGTGTACAAGCCGGACAGGGGATGGGCAATCAGCCCCAGCATTTT.

The V and J genes are TRBV4-3 and TRBJ2-5; D possibly corresponds to TRBD2 (6 bases). V shed 0 bases and J shed 6 bases, with 23 bases lying between them. Germline CDR1 reads LGHNA; CDR2 reads YSLEER. The CDR3 loop spans 18 amino acids. CDR3 sequence: CASSQEVEWASEQQTQYF. CDR3 coding DNA: TGCGCCAGCAGCCAAGAAGTTGAATGGGCTAGCGAACAACAGACCCAGTACTTC.

The chain carries TRBV21-1 and TRBJ2-7; no DNA check was done on the table's D call, TRBD2. TRBV21-1 is noted as a pseudogene. The CDR3 covers 15 residues. As DNA, the CDR3 is TGTGCCAGCAGCAAAGACCTCCGGAGCCTATGGGAGCAGTACGTC. It encodes CASSKDLRSLWEQYV.

The DNA of the CDR3 is TGTGCCACCAGTGATGGAGGGAGAGGTAATTCACCCCTCCACTTT. This sequence encodes CATSDGGRGNSPLHF. The rearrangement links TRBV24-1 to TRBJ1-6; D is unresolved. Trimming removed 3 bases at V and 6 bases at J, with 11 bases between. This CDR3 region has 15 residues. Germline CDR1 and CDR2: KGHDR and SFDVKD.

In its sample, this clone was seen once. The genes are TRBV5-1 and TRBJ1-1, with a possible D match to TRBD1 (5 bases). Trimming removed 2 bases from V and 3 bases from J, with 11 bases in between. The CDR3 covers 14 residues. The germline gives CDR1 SGHRS, CDR2 YFSETQ. The CDR3 DNA is TGCGCCAGCAGCTTTACAGGCAGGGACACTGAAGCTTTCTTT. The encoded protein is CASSFTGRDTEAFF.

CDR3 DNA: TGTGCCAGCAGCTTTTTAGCAGGACGGGGAAACACCATATATTTT. This translates into CASSFLAGRGNTIYF. The chain carries TRBV7-2 and TRBJ1-3; unclear D gene. V gave up 3 bases and J gave up 4 bases, with 13 bases separating them. The V gene's germline CDR1 is SGHTA and CDR2 FQGNSA. The CDR3 runs 15 residues.

The chain joins TRBV3-1 (or the pseudogene TRBV3-2) to TRBJ1-6, with D hard to call. The germline CDR1 and CDR2 sequences are LGHDT and YNNKEL (reference sequence). There are 16 residues in the CDR3. Trimming removed 1 base from V and 1 base from J, with 8 bases in between. Here the CDR3 reads CASSQGWGSYNSPLHF. The CDR3 region has the DNA TGTGCCAGCAGCCAAGGATGGGGATCCTATAATTCACCCCTCCACTTT.

The chain has TRBV6-1 and TRBJ2-1, with unresolved D. The CDR3 covers 14 residues. Trimming took 0 bases from V and 6 from J, leaving 9 bases between them. Germline CDR1 is MNHNS and CDR2 is SASEGT. Here the CDR3 reads CASSEAAGGNEQFF. The CDR3 nucleotides read TGTGCCAGCAGTGAAGCGGCCGGCGGCAATGAGCAGTTCTTC.

This clone was counted once. This chain uses TRBV5-5 with TRBJ1-1; D remains unclear. CDR1 and CDR2 from the germline V gene are SGHKS and YYEKEE (reference sequence). The CDR3 length is 13 residues. The V end was cut by 1 base, the J end by 1 base, with 5 bases between. The CDR3 region is CASSLIENTEAFF. DNA of the CDR3: TGTGCCAGCAGCTTGATCGAGAACACTGAAGCTTTCTTT.

The chain couples TRBV19 to TRBJ1-2, with 7 bases lining up with TRBD1. Germline CDR1 reads LNHDA; CDR2 reads SQIVND (reference sequence). This CDR3 has 15 residues. The J segment lost 5 bases and the V segment lost 6 bases, leaving 12 bases of the junction unmatched. In DNA form, the CDR3 reads TGTGCCAGTAGGACACCCAGACAGGGAGATTATGGCTACACCTTC. Translating it yields CASRTPRQGDYGYTF.

The genes are TRBV4-2 and TRBJ1-6, with 7 bases aligning to TRBD1. The trim removed 1 base at V and 3 bases at J, leaving 15 bases unmatched. The CDR3 covers 20 residues. The V gene's germline CDR1 is LGHNA and CDR2 YNFKEQ. CDR3 coding DNA: TGTGCCAGCAGCCAAGTAAAGTTGTCGTCAGGGACAGACTATAATTCACCCCTCCACTTT. Protein product: CASSQVKLSSGTDYNSPLHF.

This clone is a singleton in its sample. The chain employs TRBV30 and TRBJ2-2; 7 bases align to TRBD2. The CDR3 runs to 17 residues. From germline, CDR1 is GTSNPN and CDR2 SVGIG (reference sequence). V was clipped by 1 base and J by 6 bases; unmatched bases: 14. CDR3 protein: CAWSGLAAGFHAGELFF. The CDR3 DNA follows: TGTGCCTGGAGTGGGCTAGCGGCAGGCTTCCACGCCGGGGAGCTGTTTTTT.

The V call is TRBV25-1, the J call TRBJ2-7, with D unresolved. V shed 6 bases and J shed 4 bases, with 19 bases lying between them. Germline CDR1 MGHDK, CDR2 SYGVNS. The CDR3 is made up of 15 amino acids. The DNA of the CDR3 is TGTGCCAGCAGGGGTACACACGCTGTTAGGTACGAGCAGTACGTC. Translation gives CASRGTHAVRYEQYV.

Only one count was recorded for this clone. CDR3 protein: CAGRDNSYEQYV. The CDR3 nucleotides read TGTGCCGGGCGGGACAACTCCTACGAGCAGTACGTC. This rearrangement joins TRBV27 to TRBJ2-7; D may correspond to TRBD1 or TRBD2 (6 bases each). The V end lost 11 bases, the J end lost 0 bases, and 11 bases lay between the germline ends. Germline CDR1 reads MNHEY; CDR2 reads SMNVEV (reference sequence). CDR3 length: 12 amino acids.

The chain couples TRBV3-1 (or the pseudogene TRBV3-2) to TRBJ1-6; 9 bases are a match to TRBD1. The CDR3 consists of 14 residues. Germline V CDR1 and CDR2: LGHDT, YNNKEL (reference sequence). Trimming removed 4 bases from V and 7 bases from J; junction bases left unmatched: 2. The CDR3 protein is CASSRGTGNSPLHF. DNA for the CDR3: TGTGCCAGCAGCCGCGGGACAGGGAATTCACCCCTCCACTTT.

In this sample, this clone turned up a few times. The V and J genes are TRBV5-4 and TRBJ1-3; the D gene is possibly TRBD1 (6 bases). The CDR3 has 15 amino acids. Trimming stripped 6 bases from V and 2 bases from J, with 15 bases between. CDR1 and CDR2 from the germline V gene are SGHNT and YYREEE (reference sequence). The chain's CDR3 is CASTLQGPAGNTIYF. DNA for the CDR3: TGTGCCAGCACTTTACAGGGACCTGCTGGAAACACCATATATTTT. Full variable domain (missing parts from reference TRBV5-4 and TRBJ1-3): ETGVTQSPTHLIKTRGQQVTLRCSSQSGHNTVSWYQQALGQGPQFIFQYYREEENGRGNFPPRFSGLQFPNYSSELNVNALELDDSALYLCASTLQGPAGNTIYFGEGSWLTVV.

V usage is TRBV5-3 and J usage is TRBJ1-6; a weak D match, TRBD1 (6 bases). TRBV5-3 is labeled an ORF, and its function is uncertain. V was cut by 0 bases and J by 9 bases, with 19 bases left in between. The CDR3 contains 17 residues. CDR3: CARSLGTTPLGASPLHF. As DNA, the CDR3 is TGTGCCAGAAGCTTGGGTACGACACCATTGGGGGCTTCACCCCTCCACTTT.

Only a few counts were recorded for this clone. The chain is built from TRBV5-1 and TRBJ1-2; 8 positions agree with TRBD1. Trimming took 3 bases from V and 3 from J; bases not matched to a gene: 7. The CDR3 covers 15 residues. CDR1 is SGHRS and CDR2 is YFSETQ in the germline V gene. The CDR3 here is CASSSRQGMDYGYTF. In nucleotides, the CDR3 is TGCGCCAGCAGCTCCCGACAGGGGATGGACTATGGCTACACCTTC. Drawing the rest from reference TRBV5-1 and TRBJ1-2, the complete variable domain is KAGVTQTPRYLIKTRGQQVTLSCSPISGHRSVSWYQQTPGQGLQFLFEYFSETQRNKGNFPGRFSGRQFSNSRSEMNVSTLELGDSALYLCASSSRQGMDYGYTFGSGTRLTVV.

V and J are TRBV28 and TRBJ1-6; D ambiguous. V was clipped by 6 bases and J by 8 bases, with 17 bases between them. There are 15 residues in the CDR3. CDR1 and CDR2 from the germline V gene are MDHEN and SYDVKM. The CDR3 spells CASRTPTPLHSPLHF. In DNA form, the CDR3 reads TGTGCCAGCAGAACACCGACACCCCTCCATTCACCCCTCCACTTT. Variable domain in full (rest from reference TRBV28 and TRBJ1-6): DVKVTQSSRYLVKRTGEKVFLECVQDMDHENMFWYRQDPGLGLRLIYFSYDVKMKEKGDIPEGYSVSREKKERFSLILESASTNQTSMYLCASRTPTPLHSPLHFGNGTRLTVT.

The chain carries TRBV27 and TRBJ1-1, with 9 bases identical to TRBD1. Germline V gene data show CDR1 as MNHEY and CDR2 as SMNVEV (reference sequence). This CDR3 spans 16 amino acids. The J segment lost 1 base and the V segment lost 4 bases, leaving 7 bases of the junction unmatched. CDR3 loop: CASSSLGTGRNTEAFF. In DNA, the CDR3 is TGTGCCAGCAGTTCCTTAGGGACAGGGCGGAACACTGAAGCTTTCTTT.

V is TRBV5-4 and J is TRBJ2-7, with D perhaps TRBD2 (6 bases). The CDR3 is 16 residues long. Germline V lookup: CDR1 SGHNT, CDR2 YYREEE (reference sequence). V gave up 0 bases and J gave up 0 bases, with 13 bases separating them. As DNA, the CDR3 is TGTGCCAGCAGCTTGGGGGGTACGGGGGACTCCTACGAGCAGTACGTC. Its translation: CASSLGGTGDSYEQYV.

The chain joins TRBV19 to TRBJ2-4; D tentatively fits TRBD1 or TRBD2 (7 bases each). CDR1 and CDR2 (germline): LNHDA, SQIVND (reference sequence). The CDR3 has 14 amino acids. The V end was cut by 1 base, the J end by 7 bases, with 11 bases between. CDR3 in amino acids: CASSIVQGGNIQYF. As DNA, the CDR3 is TGTGCCAGTAGTATAGTTCAGGGGGGGAACATTCAGTACTTC.

This clone was detected once. This chain uses TRBV5-1 with TRBJ2-1, with 12 bases fitting TRBD1. CDR1 is SGHRS, CDR2 YFSETQ, per germline. V shed 1 base, J shed 8 bases, and the junction held 7 bases outside the gene matches. The CDR3 is made up of 16 amino acids. The CDR3 DNA reads TGCGCCAGCAGCTTGTTAGGGGGACAGGGGGCTGATGAGCAGTTCTTC. It translates to CASSLLGGQGADEQFF.

This clone has only a few counts. The chain couples TRBV27 to TRBJ2-7; the match to TRBD1 covers 12 bases. The V and J ends lost 0 bases and 6 bases, in that order; junction bases with no gene match: 3. The length of the CDR3 is 15 residues. Germline-derived CDR1 and CDR2 are MNHEY and SMNVEV (reference sequence). The CDR3 reads CASSLSGQGASEQYF. In DNA, the CDR3 is TGTGCCAGCAGTTTATCGGGACAGGGGGCGAGCGAGCAGTACTTC.

The chain employs TRBV6-1 and TRBJ1-6; a weak D match, TRBD1 (5 bases). The germline V gene has CDR1 MNHNS and CDR2 SASEGT. V was clipped by 2 bases and J by 6 bases, with 8 bases between them. The CDR3 consists of 14 residues. CDR3 amino acids: CASSELQVNSPLHF. As DNA, the CDR3 is TGTGCCAGCAGTGAACTACAGGTTAATTCACCCCTCCACTTT.

The CDR3 here is CASSSTGSGSPLHF. The CDR3 DNA is TGTGCCAGCAGTTCTACAGGGTCGGGGTCACCCCTCCACTTT. The chain joins TRBV5-5 to TRBJ1-6; TRBD1 might be the D (6 bases). V was shortened by 5 bases and J by 10 bases, with 16 bases between the two germline ends. The length of the CDR3 is 14 residues. Germline V gene lookup returns CDR1 SGHKS and CDR2 YYEKEE (reference sequence). The full variable domain, its missing parts supplied by reference TRBV5-5 and TRBJ1-6, is DAGVTQSPTHLIKTRGQQVTLRCSPISGHKSVSWYQQVLGQGPQFIFQYYEKEERGRGNFPDRFSARQFPNYSSELNVNALLLGDSALYLCASSSTGSGSPLHFGNGTRLTVT.

This clone occurred once. The rearrangement uses TRBV15 and TRBJ2-1; D possibly uses TRBD1 or TRBD2 (5 bases each). This CDR3 is built from 16 residues. V was clipped by 0 bases and J by 6 bases, with 15 bases between them. Germline V gene data show CDR1 as LNHNV and CDR2 as YYDKDF (reference sequence). This CDR3 reads CATSREGPTMGNEQFF. CDR3 DNA: TGTGCCACCAGCAGAGAGGGACCCACCATGGGCAATGAGCAGTTCTTC.

As DNA, the CDR3 is TGCAGCGTTGACATCCAGACAGGTGGCTACACCTTC. Its translation is CSVDIQTGGYTF. V usage is TRBV29-1 and J usage is TRBJ1-2; D might be TRBD1 (6 bases). This CDR3 is 12 amino acids long. Trimming stripped 3 bases from V and 7 bases from J, with 12 bases between. Germline V lookup: CDR1 SQVTM, CDR2 ANQGSEA.